The clone carrying this T cell receptor (beta chain) was detected only a few times. The antigen is undetermined. Making use of molecular barcodes, quantitative 5'-RACE generated TCR beta libraries. Via MiXCR, TCRdb re-called the 5' RACE reads, giving one row per CDR3 protein. The sample shows roughly 200,000 distinct CDR3 sequences, 20% to 30% of them seen only once. The data stem from a study of CD8 T cells in ankylosing spondylitis. Study results and caveats: Ankylosing spondylitis blood appeared to be characterized by a TCR beta motif of eight or nine highly homologous variants. From matched ankylosing spondylitis synovial fluid, disease-linked clones were reportedly recovered at significantly enriched levels.

With 7 bases removed from V and 0 bases from J, the gap between germline ends came to 6 bases. The CDR3 loop spans 11 amino acids. The germline V gene encodes CDR1 SQVTM and CDR2 ANQGSEA. The sequenced material came from blood, either unsorted or a sorted T cell fraction (not recorded which). The chain joins TRBV29-1 to TRBJ2-5; D remains unclear. This TCR was recovered from a male donor with ankylosing spondylitis or in good health (not recorded which). CDR3 coding DNA: TGCAGCGCCCTGTACCAAGAGACCCAGTACTTC. Residues: CSALYQETQYF. The variable domain in full, completed from reference TRBV29-1 and TRBJ2-5, reads SAVISQKPSRDICQRGTSLTIQCQVDSQVTMMFWYRQQPGQSLTLIATANQGSEATYESGFVIDKFPISRPNLTFSTLTVSNMSPEDSSIYLCSALYQETQYFGPGTRLLVL.